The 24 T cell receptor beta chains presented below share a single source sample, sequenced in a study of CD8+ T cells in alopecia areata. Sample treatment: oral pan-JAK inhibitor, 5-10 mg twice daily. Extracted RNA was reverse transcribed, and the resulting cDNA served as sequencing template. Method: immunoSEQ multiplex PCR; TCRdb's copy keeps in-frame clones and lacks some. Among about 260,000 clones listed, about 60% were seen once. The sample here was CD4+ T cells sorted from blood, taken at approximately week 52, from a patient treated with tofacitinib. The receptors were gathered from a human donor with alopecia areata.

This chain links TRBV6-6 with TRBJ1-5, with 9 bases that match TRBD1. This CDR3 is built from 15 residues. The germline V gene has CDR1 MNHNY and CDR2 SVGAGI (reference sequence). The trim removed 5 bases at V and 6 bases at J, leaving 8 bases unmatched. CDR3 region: CASSAGTGIFQPQHF. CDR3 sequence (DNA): TGTGCCAGCAGTGCCGGGACAGGGATATTTCAGCCCCAGCATTTT.

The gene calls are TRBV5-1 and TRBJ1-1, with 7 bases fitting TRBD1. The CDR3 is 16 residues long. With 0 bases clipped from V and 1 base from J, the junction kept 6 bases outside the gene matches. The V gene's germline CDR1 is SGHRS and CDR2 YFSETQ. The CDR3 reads CASSLAGGRSNTEAFF. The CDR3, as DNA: TGCGCCAGCAGCTTGGCAGGGGGACGGTCGAACACTGAAGCTTTCTTT.

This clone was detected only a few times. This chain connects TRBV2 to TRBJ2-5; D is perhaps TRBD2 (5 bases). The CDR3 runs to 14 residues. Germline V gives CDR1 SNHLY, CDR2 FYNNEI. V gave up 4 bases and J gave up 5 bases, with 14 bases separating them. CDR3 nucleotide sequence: TGTGCCAGCAGTGCCGGGATATCGGGGGAGACCCAGTACTTC. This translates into CASSAGISGETQYF.

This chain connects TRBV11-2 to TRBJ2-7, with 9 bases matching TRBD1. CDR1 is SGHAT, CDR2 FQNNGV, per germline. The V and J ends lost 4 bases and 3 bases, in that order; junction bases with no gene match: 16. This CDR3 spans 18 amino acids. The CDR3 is CASSSPRTGTGPYYEQYF. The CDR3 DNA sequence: TGTGCCAGCAGCTCCCCACGGACCGGGACAGGGCCTTACTACGAGCAGTACTTC.

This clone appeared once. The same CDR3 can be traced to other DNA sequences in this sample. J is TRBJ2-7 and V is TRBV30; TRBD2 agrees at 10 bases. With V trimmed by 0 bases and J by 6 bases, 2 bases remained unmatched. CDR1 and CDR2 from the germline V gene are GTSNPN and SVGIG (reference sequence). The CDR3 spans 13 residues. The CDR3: CAWSVRTSGEQYF. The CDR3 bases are TGTGCCTGGAGTGTACGGACTAGCGGCGAGCAGTACTTC.

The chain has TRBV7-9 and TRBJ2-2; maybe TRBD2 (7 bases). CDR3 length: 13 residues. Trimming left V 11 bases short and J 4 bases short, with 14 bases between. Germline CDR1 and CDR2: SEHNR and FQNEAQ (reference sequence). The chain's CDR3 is CAYGGGGTGELFF. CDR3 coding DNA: TGTGCCTATGGCGGGGGCGGCACCGGGGAGCTGTTTTTT.

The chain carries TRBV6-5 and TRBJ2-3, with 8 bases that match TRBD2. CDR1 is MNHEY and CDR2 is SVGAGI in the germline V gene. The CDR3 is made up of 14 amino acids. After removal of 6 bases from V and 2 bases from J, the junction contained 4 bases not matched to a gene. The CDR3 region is CASRQAGVTDTQYF. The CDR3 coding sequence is TGTGCCAGCAGACAAGCGGGGGTCACAGATACGCAGTATTTT.

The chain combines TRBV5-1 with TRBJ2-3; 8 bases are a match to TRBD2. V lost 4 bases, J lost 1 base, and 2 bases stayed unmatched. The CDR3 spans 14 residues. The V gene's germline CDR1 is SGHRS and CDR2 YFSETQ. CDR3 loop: CASSETSGTDTQYF. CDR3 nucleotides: TGCGCCAGCAGCGAGACTAGCGGCACAGATACGCAGTATTTT.

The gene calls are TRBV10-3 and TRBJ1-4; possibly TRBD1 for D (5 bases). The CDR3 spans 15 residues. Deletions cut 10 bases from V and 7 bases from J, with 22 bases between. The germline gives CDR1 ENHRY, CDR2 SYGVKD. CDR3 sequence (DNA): TGTGCCACCAACAATCTAGGGGACGGTGGTGAAAAACTGTTTTTT. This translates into CATNNLGDGGEKLFF.

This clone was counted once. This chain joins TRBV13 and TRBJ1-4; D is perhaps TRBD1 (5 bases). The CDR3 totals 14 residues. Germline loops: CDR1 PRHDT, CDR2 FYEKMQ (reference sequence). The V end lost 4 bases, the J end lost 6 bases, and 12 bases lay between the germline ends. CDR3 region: CASSSDREYEKLFF. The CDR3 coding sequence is TGTGCCAGCAGCTCCGACAGAGAATATGAAAAACTGTTTTTT. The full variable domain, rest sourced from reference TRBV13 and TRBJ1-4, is AAGVIQSPRHLIKEKRETATLKCYPIPRHDTVYWYQQGPGQDPQFLISFYEKMQSDKGSIPDRFSAQQFSDYHSELNMSSLELGDSALYFCASSSDREYEKLFFGSGTQLSVL.

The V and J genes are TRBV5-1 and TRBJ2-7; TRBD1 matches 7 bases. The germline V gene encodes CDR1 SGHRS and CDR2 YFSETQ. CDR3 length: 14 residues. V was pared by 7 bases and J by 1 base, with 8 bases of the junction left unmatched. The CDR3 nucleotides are TGCGCCAGCTGCCCCGCAGGGGGTTCCTACGAGCAGTACTTC. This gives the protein CASCPAGGSYEQYF.

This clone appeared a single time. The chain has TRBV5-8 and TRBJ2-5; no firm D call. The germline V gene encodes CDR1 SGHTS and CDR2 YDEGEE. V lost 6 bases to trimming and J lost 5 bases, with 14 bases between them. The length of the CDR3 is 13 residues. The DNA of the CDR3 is TGTGCCAGCAAGTTGTCAAGTGTCGAGACCCAGTACTTC. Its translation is CASKLSSVETQYF. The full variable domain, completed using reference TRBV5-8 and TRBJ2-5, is EAGVTQSPTHLIKTRGQQATLRCSPISGHTSVYWYQQALGLGLQFLLWYDEGEERNRGNFPPRFSGRQFPNYSSELNVNALELEDSALYLCASKLSSVETQYFGPGTRLLVL.

CDR3: CAIRVDNGEEQYF. The CDR3 DNA sequence: TGTGCCATCAGGGTGGACAACGGCGAGGAGCAGTACTTC. The V and J genes are TRBV10-3 and TRBJ2-7; tentatively, D is TRBD1 (5 bases). The germline V gene encodes CDR1 ENHRY and CDR2 SYGVKD. V was clipped by 6 bases and J by 7 bases, with 16 bases between them. This CDR3 spans 13 amino acids.

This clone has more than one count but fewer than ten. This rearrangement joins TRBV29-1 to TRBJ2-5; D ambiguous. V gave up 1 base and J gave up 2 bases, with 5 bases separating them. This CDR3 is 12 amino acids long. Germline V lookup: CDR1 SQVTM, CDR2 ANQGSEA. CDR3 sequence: CSVEGRQETQYF. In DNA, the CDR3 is TGCAGCGTTGAAGGGCGTCAAGAGACCCAGTACTTC.

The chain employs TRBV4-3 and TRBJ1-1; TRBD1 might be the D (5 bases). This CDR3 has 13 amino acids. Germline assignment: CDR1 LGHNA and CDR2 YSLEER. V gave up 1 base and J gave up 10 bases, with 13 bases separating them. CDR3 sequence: CASSQGAGQGAFF. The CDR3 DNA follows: TGCGCCAGCAGCCAAGGGGCGGGCCAGGGAGCTTTCTTT.

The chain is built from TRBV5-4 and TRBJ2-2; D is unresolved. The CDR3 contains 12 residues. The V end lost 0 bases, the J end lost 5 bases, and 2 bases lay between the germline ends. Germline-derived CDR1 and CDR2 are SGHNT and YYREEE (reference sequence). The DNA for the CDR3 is TGTGCCAGCAGCTTGGCAACCGGGGAGCTGTTTTTT. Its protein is CASSLATGELFF.

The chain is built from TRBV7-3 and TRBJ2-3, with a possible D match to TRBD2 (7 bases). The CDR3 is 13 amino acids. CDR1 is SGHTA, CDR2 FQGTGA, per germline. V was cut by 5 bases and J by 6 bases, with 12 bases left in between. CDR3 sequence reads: CASSPGGSDTQYF. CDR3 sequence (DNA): TGTGCCAGCAGCCCGGGGGGCTCGGATACGCAGTATTTT.

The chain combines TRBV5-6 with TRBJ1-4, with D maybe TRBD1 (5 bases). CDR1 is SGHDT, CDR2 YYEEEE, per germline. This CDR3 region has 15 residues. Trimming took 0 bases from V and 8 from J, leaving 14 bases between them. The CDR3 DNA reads TGTGCCAGCAGCTTGGGAATAACAGGTCGAGAAAAACTGTTTTTT. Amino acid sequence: CASSLGITGREKLFF.

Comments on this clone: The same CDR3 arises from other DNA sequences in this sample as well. This CDR3 is CSARQGYGYTF. The DNA of the CDR3 is TGCAGTGCTAGACAGGGGTATGGCTACACCTTC. The chain couples TRBV20-1 to TRBJ1-2, with D maybe TRBD1 (6 bases). The CDR3 length is 11 residues. Trimming removed 2 bases at V and 5 bases at J, with 6 bases between. Germline V CDR1 and CDR2: DFQATT, SNEGSKA (reference sequence).

The CDR3 nucleotides are TGTGCCATCAGTGAGTCTATCACGCGGCATCAGCCCCAGCATTTT. This encodes CAISESITRHQPQHF. The chain employs TRBV10-3 and TRBJ1-5; D is ambiguous. CDR3 length equals 15 residues. Germline V gives CDR1 ENHRY, CDR2 SYGVKD. V gave up 0 bases and J gave up 5 bases, with 11 bases separating them.

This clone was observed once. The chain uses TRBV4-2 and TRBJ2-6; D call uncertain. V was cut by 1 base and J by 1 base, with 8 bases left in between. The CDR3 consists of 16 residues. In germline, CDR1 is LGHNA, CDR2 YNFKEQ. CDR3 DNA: TGTGCCAGCAGCCAAGTATCGGTGTCTGGGGCCAACGTCCTGACTTTC. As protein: CASSQVSVSGANVLTF.

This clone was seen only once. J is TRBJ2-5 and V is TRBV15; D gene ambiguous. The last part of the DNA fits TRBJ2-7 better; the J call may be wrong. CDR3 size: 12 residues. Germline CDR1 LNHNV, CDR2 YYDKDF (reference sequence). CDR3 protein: CATSRGWDEQYF. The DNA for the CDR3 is TGTGCCACCAGCAGAGGTTGGGACGAGCAGTACTTC.

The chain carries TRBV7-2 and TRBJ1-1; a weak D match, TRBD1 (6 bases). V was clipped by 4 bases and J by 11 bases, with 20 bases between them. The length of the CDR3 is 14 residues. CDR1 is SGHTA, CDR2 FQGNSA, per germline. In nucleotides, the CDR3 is TGTGCCAGCAGCTCACTTCAGGGGCCGGGACATGCTTTCTTT. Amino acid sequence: CASSSLQGPGHAFF.

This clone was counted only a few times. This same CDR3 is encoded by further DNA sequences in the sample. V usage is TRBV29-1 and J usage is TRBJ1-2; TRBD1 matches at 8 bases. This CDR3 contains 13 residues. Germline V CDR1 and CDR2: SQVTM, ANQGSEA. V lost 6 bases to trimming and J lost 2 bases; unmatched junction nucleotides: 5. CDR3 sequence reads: CSVGQGGNYGYTF. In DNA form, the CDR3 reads TGCAGCGTCGGACAGGGTGGCAACTATGGCTACACCTTC.